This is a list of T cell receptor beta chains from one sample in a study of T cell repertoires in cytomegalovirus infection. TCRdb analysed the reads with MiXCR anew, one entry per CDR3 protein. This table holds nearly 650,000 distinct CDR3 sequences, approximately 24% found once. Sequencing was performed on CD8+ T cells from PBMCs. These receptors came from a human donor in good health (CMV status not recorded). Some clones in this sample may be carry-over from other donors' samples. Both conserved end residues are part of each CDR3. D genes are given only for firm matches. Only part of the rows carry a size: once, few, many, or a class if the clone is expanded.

CDR3: CASSPLVEGPYNEQFF; DNA: TGTGCCAGCAGTCCTCTCGTAGAAGGCCCCTACAATGAGCAGTTCTTC; V: TRBV28; size: -; D: -; J: TRBJ2-1
CDR3: CASTLTGPSYNEQFF; DNA: TGTGCCAGCACCCTTACCGGGCCTTCCTACAATGAGCAGTTCTTC; V: TRBV12-3/TRBV12-4; size: many; D: -; J: TRBJ2-1
CDR3: CASMGGRSYGYTF; DNA: TGTGCCAGCATGGGGGGACGCTCCTATGGCTACACCTTC; V: TRBV2; size: few; D: -; J: TRBJ1-2
CDR3: CASSPYGGPYNEQFF; DNA: TGTGCCAGCAGCCCCTATGGTGGGCCTTACAATGAGCAGTTCTTC; V: TRBV7-3; size: -; D: -; J: TRBJ2-1
CDR3: CSAPTWTENYGYTF; DNA: TGCAGTGCTCCCACCTGGACGGAAAACTATGGCTACACCTTC; V: TRBV20-1; size: -; D: -; J: TRBJ1-2
CDR3: CSVVQGVHNEQFF; DNA: TGCAGCGTTGTACAGGGTGTCCACAATGAGCAGTTCTTC; V: TRBV29-1; size: -; D: -; J: TRBJ2-1
CDR3: CASSSGQGKDTQYF; DNA: TGTGCCAGCAGCTCGGGACAGGGGAAAGATACGCAGTATTTT; V: TRBV6-5; size: few; D: TRBD1; J: TRBJ2-3
CDR3: CSARDPAVVYSNQPQHF; DNA: TGCAGTGCTAGAGATCCCGCTGTAGTTTATAGCAATCAGCCCCAGCATTTT; V: TRBV20-1; size: -; D: -; J: TRBJ1-5
CDR3: CASTSGGTDTQYF; DNA: TGTGCCAGCACTAGCGGGGGCACAGATACGCAGTATTTT; V: TRBV6-2/TRBV6-3; size: many; D: TRBD2; J: TRBJ2-3
CDR3: CASSELASVSHEQFF; DNA: TGTGCCAGCAGTGAATTAGCTAGCGTAAGCCATGAGCAGTTCTTC; V: TRBV25-1; size: -; D: -; J: TRBJ2-1
CDR3: CASSLGGVGLGSREQFF; DNA: TGTGCCAGCAGCTTGGGGGGCGTGGGGTTGGGGAGTCGGGAGCAGTTCTTC; V: TRBV7-2; size: many; D: -; J: TRBJ2-1
CDR3: CASSLSYYMGNNEQFF; DNA: TGTGCCAGCAGCTTATCTTACTATATGGGGAACAATGAGCAGTTCTTC; V: TRBV7-2; size: many; D: -; J: TRBJ2-1
CDR3: CASSLKTGTGELFF; DNA: TGTGCCAGCAGCTTAAAAACCGGCACCGGGGAGCTGTTTTTT; V: TRBV11-2; size: -; D: -; J: TRBJ2-2
CDR3: CASSGIEDNQPQHF; DNA: TGTGCCAGCAGTGGCATTGAGGACAATCAGCCCCAGCATTTT; V: TRBV28; size: -; D: -; J: TRBJ1-5
CDR3: CASSYSNGGANEQFF; DNA: TGTGCCAGCAGTTACTCGAACGGGGGGGCAAATGAGCAGTTCTTC; V: TRBV6-6; size: -; D: TRBD2; J: TRBJ2-1
CDR3: CATSSLQTSNKGDTQYF; DNA: TGTGCCACCAGCAGCCTCCAGACTAGCAACAAGGGAGATACGCAGTATTTT; V: TRBV15; size: -; D: TRBD2; J: TRBJ2-3
CDR3: CSARERGWGVDTEAFF; DNA: TGCAGTGCTAGAGAACGGGGTTGGGGGGTGGACACTGAAGCTTTCTTT; V: TRBV20-1; size: -; D: -; J: TRBJ1-1
CDR3: CASSLAGGQTGGDEQYF; DNA: TGCGCCAGCAGCTTAGCAGGGGGCCAAACCGGAGGAGACGAGCAGTACTTC; V: TRBV5-1; size: -; D: TRBD1; J: TRBJ2-7
CDR3: CAISEPLQGNYDYTF; DNA: TGTGCCATCAGTGAGCCGCTACAGGGTAACTATGACTACACCTTC; V: TRBV10-3; size: -; D: -; J: TRBJ1-2
CDR3: CASSLVPLPKDEQYF; DNA: TGTGCCAGCAGCTTAGTCCCCTTACCTAAGGACGAGCAGTACTTC; V: TRBV7-8; size: -; D: -; J: TRBJ2-7
CDR3: CASSFGVANTIYF; DNA: TGTGCCAGCAGCTTTGGCGTGGCGAACACCATATATTTT; V: TRBV13; size: -; D: -; J: TRBJ1-3
CDR3: CASSISGGLTDTQYF; DNA: TGTGCCAGCAGCATAAGCGGGGGGCTCACAGATACGCAGTATTTT; V: TRBV7-8; size: many; D: TRBD2; J: TRBJ2-3
CDR3: CSVEGGEEFSTDTQYF; DNA: TGCAGCGTTGAGGGCGGGGAGGAATTCAGCACAGATACGCAGTATTTT; V: TRBV29-1; size: few; D: -; J: TRBJ2-3
CDR3: CASSLTGVDRETQYF; DNA: TGTGCCAGCAGCCTTACAGGGGTGGACCGGGAGACCCAGTACTTC; V: TRBV3-1; size: few; D: TRBD1; J: TRBJ2-5
CDR3: CASSFSPFDSGGARADTQYF; DNA: TGTGCCAGCAGTTTTTCCCCCTTTGATAGCGGGGGGGCCAGGGCAGATACGCAGTATTTT; V: TRBV6-8; size: -; D: TRBD2; J: TRBJ2-3
CDR3: CASSPVLGEQFF; DNA: TGCGCCAGCAGCCCCGTCCTTGGTGAGCAGTTCTTC; V: TRBV4-1; size: few; D: -; J: TRBJ2-1
CDR3: CASRASSIGNTGELFF; DNA: TGTGCCAGCAGGGCCTCCTCAATTGGAAACACCGGGGAGCTGTTTTTT; V: TRBV12-3/TRBV12-4; size: few; D: -; J: TRBJ2-2
CDR3: CASSLARGLRETQYF; DNA: TGTGCCAGCAGCTTAGCTCGGGGACTCCGGGAGACCCAGTACTTC; V: TRBV7-8; size: many; D: -; J: TRBJ2-5
CDR3: CSARDLVQGGETQYF; DNA: TGCAGTGCTAGAGATCTAGTCCAGGGAGGAGAGACCCAGTACTTC; V: TRBV20-1; size: -; D: -; J: TRBJ2-5
CDR3: CASSLAEIAGPLGNEQFF; DNA: TGCGCCAGCAGCTTGGCCGAGATAGCGGGACCCCTAGGCAATGAGCAGTTCTTC; V: TRBV5-1; size: -; D: TRBD2; J: TRBJ2-1
CDR3: CASSSTGTGYTEAFF; DNA: TGTGCCAGCAGCTCGACAGGGACTGGGTACACTGAAGCTTTCTTT; V: TRBV7-8; size: many; D: TRBD1; J: TRBJ1-1
CDR3: CSARGLIYNEQFF; DNA: TGCAGTGCTCGGGGCCTTATCTACAATGAGCAGTTCTTC; V: TRBV20-1; size: -; D: -; J: TRBJ2-1
CDR3: CASSSQALNTEAFF; DNA: TGTGCCAGCAGCTCACAGGCCTTGAACACTGAAGCTTTCTTT; V: TRBV7-9; size: many; D: -; J: TRBJ1-1
CDR3: CASSADSLDSPLHF; DNA: TGTGCCAGCAGCGCGGACAGTCTTGATTCACCCCTCCACTTT; V: TRBV5-4; size: once; D: -; J: TRBJ1-6
CDR3: CASSLVSRDGYTF; DNA: TGTGCCAGCAGCTTAGTATCCAGGGACGGCTACACCTTC; V: TRBV7-9; size: few; D: -; J: TRBJ1-2
CDR3: CASSYPRGRQTNTGELFF; DNA: TGTGCCAGCAGTTACCCGAGGGGCCGGCAAACGAACACCGGGGAGCTGTTTTTT; V: TRBV6-6; size: -; D: -; J: TRBJ2-2
CDR3: CATSSGGGAEAFF; DNA: TGTGCCACCAGCAGTGGGGGTGGAGCTGAAGCTTTCTTT; V: TRBV15; size: -; D: -; J: TRBJ1-1
CDR3: CASSPQGRLNIQYF; DNA: TGTGCCAGCAGCCCCCAGGGACGTTTAAACATTCAGTACTTC; V: TRBV5-4; size: few; D: -; J: TRBJ2-4